Below, 3 T cell receptor beta chains from the same sample are listed, as sequenced in a study of blood T cell repertoires in COVID-19 (TCRdb year 2020). Receptor libraries were prepared by the immunoSEQ multiplex PCR assay. Drawn from immuneACCESS, this table holds only the in-frame rearrangements with V and J called that TCRdb kept. Clones are partly lost; checked studies trace under half to an unresolved V gene and leave the rest unexplained. The sample table holds roughly 80,000 clones, of which approximately 80% were seen once. Over 15% of the sample is in the top ten clones. Material: peripheral blood. These receptors were collected from a woman between 55 and 75 years old with acute or convalescent COVID-19.

This rearrangement joins TRBV9 to TRBJ2-2; no firm D call. Germline CDR1 is SGDLS and CDR2 is YYNGEE. V lost 0 bases and J lost 1, with 4 bases in between. This CDR3 has 14 amino acids. The CDR3 sequence: CASSVAGNTGELFF. The CDR3 DNA reads as TGTGCCAGCAGCGTAGCAGGGAACACCGGGGAGCTGTTTTTT.

The V and J genes are TRBV10-1 and TRBJ2-2; D gene uncertain. Germline V gene lookup returns CDR1 WNHNN and CDR2 SYGVQD (reference sequence). The V and J ends lost 2 bases and 6 bases respectively, with 7 bases between them. The CDR3 has 13 amino acids. In DNA form, the CDR3 reads TGCGCCAGCAGTGAGGGCCCTTCCGGGGAGCTGTTTTTT. It yields the protein CASSEGPSGELFF.

The V gene is TRBV7-2, the J gene TRBJ1-4, with D possibly being TRBD1 (5 bases). V gave up 7 bases and J gave up 6 bases, with 18 bases separating them. In germline, CDR1 is SGHTA, CDR2 FQGNSA. This CDR3 comprises 15 residues. In DNA, the CDR3 is TGTGCCAGCACCTGGTCGGGGGGTGGCGATGAAAAACTGTTTTTT. As protein: CASTWSGGGDEKLFF.